This T cell receptor (beta chain) derives from a study of cytomegalovirus exposure and HLA in healthy donors. PCR primers comprised 60 Vbeta and 13 Jbeta primers. Profiled with immunoSEQ multiplex PCR; TCRdb holds only in-frame clones, not every one. The sample records over 150,000 clones, approximately 75% being singletons. Whole-study findings and limits: 16,951 TCR beta sequences were associated with HLA alleles at 0.05 false discovery rate in a later analysis. In a later analysis, HLA-associated beta chains showed higher expansion and lower generation probabilities than comparable chains.

Trimming left V 7 bases short and J 4 bases short, with 14 bases between. The germline V gene has CDR1 MDHEN and CDR2 SYDVKM. This CDR3 spans 14 amino acids. As for this clone: Its antigen is still unknown.

The sequence was collected from a man between 25 and 39 years old in good health and CMV-seropositive. The chain has TRBV28 and TRBJ1-5, with a possible D match to TRBD1 (5 bases). Sequences were obtained from PBMCs. The CDR3 reads CASTGGGYNQPQHF. In DNA, the CDR3 is TGTGCCAGCACCGGGGGTGGTTATAATCAGCCCCAGCATTTT.